These 20 T cell receptor beta chains were sequenced from one sample in a study of blood T cells in healthy people across ages. The authors ran a second PCR of about 6 to 11 cycles using a sample-barcoded 5' primer and a J-beta primer mix. TCRdb re-derived calls from the 5' RACE reads in MiXCR, one entry per CDR3 protein. The sample comprises approximately 800,000 distinct CDR3 sequences, approximately 35% of which are singletons, and 10% to 15% rests with the top ten. Sequencing was performed on blood. All receptors derive from a man aged 18 to 29 in good health.

This clonotype was recorded a few times. This rearrangement joins TRBV7-2 to TRBJ2-4; 7 positions agree with TRBD1. The CDR3 runs 16 residues. V shed 1 base and J 7 bases; nucleotides not matched to a gene: 10. Germline V lookup: CDR1 SGHTA, CDR2 FQGNSA. The CDR3 coding sequence is TGTGCCAGCAGCTTAGAGTTGAGGCAGGGGGAGAACATTCAGTACTTC. This codes for CASSLELRQGENIQYF.

The chain joins TRBV9 to TRBJ2-3; possible D gene TRBD2, 6 bases. The V end lost 4 bases, the J end lost 0 bases, and 12 bases lay between the germline ends. Germline-derived CDR1 and CDR2 are SGDLS and YYNGEE. The CDR3 is made up of 15 amino acids. CDR3 nucleotide sequence: TGTGCCAGCAGCCCTGAGGGACTTAGCACAGATACGCAGTATTTT. As protein: CASSPEGLSTDTQYF.

The chain links TRBV7-9 to TRBJ1-2; D unclear. V lost 5 bases to trimming and J lost 3 bases, with 10 bases between them. This CDR3 has 13 amino acids. Per the germline V gene, CDR1 is SEHNR and CDR2 is FQNEAQ (reference sequence). CDR3 sequence: CASSGSGDYGYTF. CDR3 DNA: TGTGCCAGCAGCGGCTCCGGGGACTATGGCTACACCTTC.

In this sample, this clonotype turned up many times. The V call is TRBV12-3 or TRBV12-4, the J call TRBJ2-1; 8 nucleotides align to TRBD1. V gave up 6 bases and J gave up 7 bases; unmatched junction bases: 8. This CDR3 region has 14 residues. The CDR3, as DNA: TGTGCCAGCAGCCCGGGACAGGCACTAAATGAGCAGTTCTTC. It specifies CASSPGQALNEQFF.

The genes are TRBV6-5 and TRBJ1-2; 11 nucleotides agree with TRBD1. Trimming took 6 bases from V and 8 from J; bases not matched to a gene: 8. Germline V CDR1 and CDR2: MNHEY, SVGAGI. The CDR3 runs 14 residues. CDR3 sequence reads: CASRKDRGLWGYTF. DNA for the CDR3: TGTGCCAGCAGGAAGGACAGGGGGCTTTGGGGCTACACCTTC.

The rearrangement links TRBV5-5 to TRBJ2-3, with a tentative D call TRBD1 (5 bases). This CDR3 comprises 14 residues. Germline loops: CDR1 SGHKS, CDR2 YYEKEE (reference sequence). The germline V and J ends were trimmed by 0 bases and 2 bases, with 7 bases remaining between them. DNA for the CDR3: TGTGCCAGCAGCTTGGACAGGCCCACAGATACGCAGTATTTT. Encoded protein: CASSLDRPTDTQYF. Complete variable domain (other parts from reference TRBV5-5 and TRBJ2-3): DAGVTQSPTHLIKTRGQQVTLRCSPISGHKSVSWYQQVLGQGPQFIFQYYEKEERGRGNFPDRFSARQFPNYSSELNVNALLLGDSALYLCASSLDRPTDTQYFGPGTRLTVL.

The sample holds many counts of this clonotype. The rearrangement uses TRBV27 and TRBJ1-2, with a tentative D call TRBD1 (6 bases). Germline values: CDR1 MNHEY, CDR2 SMNVEV (reference sequence). CDR3 length: 16 residues. V gave up 3 bases and J gave up 3 bases, with 17 bases separating them. In DNA, the CDR3 is TGTGCCAGCAGTTTTTACCCTACAGGGACTTACTATGGCTACACCTTC. Its protein product is CASSFYPTGTYYGYTF.

In regard to this clonotype: Being one base from a much bigger clone, this may be a read error. The chain uses TRBV7-2 and TRBJ2-3; the D gene is possibly TRBD2 (6 bases). The CDR3 spans 15 residues. CDR1 is SGHTA, CDR2 FQGNSA, per germline. With 5 bases removed from V and 6 bases from J, the gap between germline ends came to 18 bases. The CDR3 here is CASSRGYLTTDTQYF. The CDR3 DNA reads as TGTGCCAGCAGCCGGGGGTACTTGACAACCGATACGCAGTATTTT. Based on the CDR3 plus reference TRBV7-2 and TRBJ2-3, the full variable domain is GAGVSQSPSNKVTEKGKDVELRCDPISGHTALYWYRQSLGQGLEFLIYFQGNSAPDKSGLPSDRFSAERTGGSVSTLTIQRTQQEDSAVYLCASSRGYLTTDTQYFGPGTRLTVL.

The J gene is TRBJ2-4, the V gene TRBV12-3 or TRBV12-4; possibly TRBD2 for D (5 bases). CDR3 length equals 11 residues. V lost 7 bases and J 13 bases, leaving 14 bases between the germline ends. The CDR3 sequence is CASTIAGEQYF. CDR3 DNA: TGTGCCAGCACTATTGCGGGTGAGCAGTACTTC.

This clonotype was counted ten times or more. The chain carries TRBV18 and TRBJ2-7; perhaps D is TRBD1 or TRBD2 (5 bases each). V lost 1 base, J lost 5 bases, and 12 bases lay in between. This CDR3 is built from 14 residues. The V gene's germline CDR1 is KGHSH and CDR2 LQKENI. The CDR3 nucleotides read TGTGCCAGCTCACCACAGAGGGGTACTAACGAGCAGTACTTC. The encoded protein is CASSPQRGTNEQYF.

This clonotype was seen only a few times. V usage is TRBV7-2 and J usage is TRBJ1-6; D call uncertain. V lost 5 bases to trimming and J lost 7 bases, with 9 bases between them. The germline V gene has CDR1 SGHTA and CDR2 FQGNSA. The length of the CDR3 is 13 residues. CDR3 DNA: TGTGCCAGCAGCAGGTCCGAAAATTCACCCCTCCACTTT. Protein: CASSRSENSPLHF.

This clonotype was observed a handful of times. The genes are TRBV7-9 and TRBJ1-2, with D unclear. The ends were cut back, 2 bases at V and 8 bases at J, with 21 bases in the middle. The CDR3 has 16 residues. The germline V gene has CDR1 SEHNR and CDR2 FQNEAQ (reference sequence). CDR3 sequence: CASSLLTGSSSGGYTF. The CDR3 coding sequence is TGTGCCAGCAGCTTACTAACGGGTAGCTCATCGGGAGGCTACACCTTC.

This chain links TRBV3-1 with TRBJ2-3, with D perhaps TRBD2 (5 bases). There are 14 residues in the CDR3. Germline lookup yields CDR1 LGHDT and CDR2 YNNKEL (reference sequence). V was shortened by 3 bases and J by 5 bases, with 12 bases between the two germline ends. The CDR3 coding sequence is TGTGCCAGCAGCCAGTCTAGCAGAGGAGATACGCAGTATTTT. It specifies CASSQSSRGDTQYF.

This clonotype showed up just a few times. J is TRBJ1-1 and V is TRBV5-1, with D possibly matching TRBD1 (5 bases). CDR3 length equals 14 residues. Germline CDR1 is SGHRS and CDR2 is YFSETQ. V was cut by 4 bases and J by 1 base, with 11 bases left in between. The CDR3 region is CASSASGTNTEAFF. Here the CDR3 DNA reads TGCGCCAGCAGCGCATCCGGGACGAACACTGAAGCTTTCTTT.

The chain carries TRBV12-3 or TRBV12-4 and TRBJ1-1; D call uncertain. V was trimmed by 5 bases and J by 1 base, leaving 8 bases between them. CDR3 length: 13 amino acids. CDR3: CASSRDWNTEAFF. CDR3 DNA sequence: TGTGCCAGCAGTCGCGATTGGAACACTGAAGCTTTCTTT.

A remark on this clonotype: This may be a read error, as it is one base from a much larger clone. The rearrangement uses TRBV20-1 and TRBJ2-7; D unclear. The CDR3 covers 13 residues. Germline loops: CDR1 DFQATT, CDR2 SNEGSKA (reference sequence). The CDR3 DNA reads as TGCAGTGCTAGAGGCAAGGGCCGATACGAGCGGTACTTC. It translates to CSARGKGRYERYF.

This clonotype was detected only a few times. The V and J genes are TRBV3-1 and TRBJ2-3; 9 positions agree with TRBD2. Germline V CDR1 and CDR2: LGHDT, YNNKEL (reference sequence). V lost 4 bases, J lost 1 base, and 6 bases stayed unmatched. There are 16 residues in the CDR3. CDR3 in amino acids: CASSPLAGWGTDTQYF. The CDR3, as DNA: TGTGCCAGCAGCCCTCTAGCGGGGTGGGGCACAGATACGCAGTATTTT.

V is TRBV12-3 or TRBV12-4 and J is TRBJ1-2; D uncertain. The CDR3 consists of 14 residues. V was trimmed by 5 bases and J by 7 bases, leaving 17 bases between them. The CDR3 DNA is TGTGCCAGCAGTAGGTCCCGTCGGGAGAGTGGCTACACCTTC. Amino acids: CASSRSRRESGYTF.

This clonotype was seen more than once but under ten times. This chain connects TRBV20-1 to TRBJ2-3; 14 bases agree with TRBD2. CDR1 is DFQATT and CDR2 is SNEGSKA in the germline V gene (reference sequence). J lost 6 bases, V lost 6 bases, and 8 bases had no gene match. The CDR3 loop spans 15 amino acids. CDR3 DNA: TGCAGTGCCAGACGGACTAGCGGGGGGCCCGATACGCAGTATTTT. Its protein is CSARRTSGGPDTQYF.

The table lists this clonotype with a few counts. The CDR3 sequence is CATDRDTQYF. In DNA, the CDR3 is TGTGCCACGGACAGAGATACGCAGTATTTT. The rearrangement uses TRBV2 and TRBJ2-3; the D gene is possibly TRBD1 (6 bases). V lost 10 bases to trimming and J lost 5 bases, with 7 bases between them. CDR1 SNHLY and CDR2 FYNNEI come from the germline V gene. The CDR3 is made up of 10 amino acids.